Presented here are 30 T cell receptor beta chains from one specimen sequenced in a study of T cell repertoires in cytomegalovirus infection. TCRdb re-analysed the reads in MiXCR, keeping a single row per CDR3 protein. The repertoire consists of under 800,000 distinct CDR3 sequences, with around 24% occurring once and the leading ten covering around 7.6%. Input material: CD8+ T cells from PBMCs. All receptors come from a human donor in good health (CMV status not recorded). Some clones in this sample may be carry-over from other donors' samples.

This clonotype was recorded at least ten times. The chain is built from TRBV7-8 and TRBJ2-3, with D possibly TRBD2 on 6 matching bases. The CDR3 spans 16 residues. V dropped 5 bases and J dropped 4 bases, with 19 bases sitting between them. Per the germline V gene, CDR1 is SGHVS and CDR2 is FQNEAQ. The CDR3 DNA follows: TGTGCCAGCAGCCCCTTTTCCGGGGGAGTCCCAGATACGCAGTATTTT. As protein: CASSPFSGGVPDTQYF. Supplemented by reference TRBV7-8 and TRBJ2-3, the full variable domain reads GAGVSQSPRYKVAKRGQDVALRCDPISGHVSLFWYQQALGQGPEFLTYFQNEAQLDKSGLPSDRFFAERPEGSVSTLKIQRTQQEDSAVYLCASSPFSGGVPDTQYFGPGTRLTVL.

About this clonotype itself: The junction differs from germline at one of its ends, possibly a read error. CDR3 region: CVSSVGLTNEKLFF. CDR3 coding DNA: TGTGTCAGCAGTGTCGGGTTAACTAATGAAAAACTGTTTTTT. This chain links TRBV25-1 with TRBJ1-4; no reliable D call. This CDR3 contains 14 residues. Germline-derived CDR1 and CDR2 are MGHDK and SYGVNS.

This clonotype was seen a handful of times. The J gene is TRBJ2-1, the V gene TRBV12-5; 7 bases are a match to TRBD1. The CDR3 length is 12 residues. The V and J ends lost 1 base and 11 bases, in that order; junction bases with no gene match: 2. Germline assignment: CDR1 LGHNT and CDR2 FRNRAP. As DNA, the CDR3 is TGTGCTAGTGGTTTGGACAGGGGAAAGCAGTTCTTC. Protein product: CASGLDRGKQFF. Using reference TRBV12-5 and TRBJ2-1 for the parts outside the CDR3, the full variable domain is DARVTQTPRHKVTEMGQEVTMRCQPILGHNTVFWYRQTMMQGLELLAYFRNRAPLDDSGMPKDRFSAEMPDATLATLKIQPSEPRDSAVYFCASGLDRGKQFFGPGTRLTVL.

This clonotype came up many times. The chain uses TRBV2 and TRBJ1-6; D is unresolved. Germline values: CDR1 SNHLY, CDR2 FYNNEI. This CDR3 is built from 14 residues. V lost 7 bases and J 7 bases, leaving 14 bases between the germline ends. CDR3 loop: CASTISLLNSPLHF. The CDR3 DNA sequence: TGTGCCAGCACCATCAGCCTGCTGAATTCACCCCTCCACTTT.

The V gene is TRBV5-1, the J gene TRBJ2-5; possible D gene TRBD2, 5 bases. From germline, CDR1 is SGHRS and CDR2 YFSETQ. The CDR3 loop spans 13 amino acids. V lost 0 bases, J lost 8 bases, and 11 bases lay in between. In DNA form, the CDR3 reads TGCGCCAGCAGCTTGGCCGAGCGGCCAACCCAGTACTTC. Translating gives CASSLAERPTQYF.

Note on this clonotype: This may come from a read error, since a much larger clone is one base off. The CDR3 region has the DNA TGTGCCAGCAGCTTAAGGCCCAGACAGGGACAAAACACTGAAGCTTTCTTT. Protein sequence: CASSLRPRQGQNTEAFF. The V gene is TRBV7-8, the J gene TRBJ1-1; 7 bases align to TRBD1. V was clipped by 2 bases and J by 2 bases; unmatched bases: 11. This CDR3 is built from 17 residues. Germline CDR1 SGHVS, CDR2 FQNEAQ.

This chain connects TRBV9 to TRBJ2-2; TRBD2 matches 11 bases. The CDR3 spans 17 residues. Looked up from germline, CDR1 is SGDLS and CDR2 is YYNGEE. The J segment lost 5 bases and the V segment lost 7 bases, leaving 13 bases of the junction unmatched. The CDR3, as DNA: TGTGCCAGCGCGGGGGGGCTAGCGGGGGGATCGACCGGGGAGCTGTTTTTT. Translating it yields CASAGGLAGGSTGELFF.

CDR3 in amino acids: CANSPTTGSYGYTF. The DNA for the CDR3 is TGTGCCAACAGCCCGACAACAGGGAGCTATGGCTACACCTTC. The J gene is TRBJ1-2, the V gene TRBV12-3 or TRBV12-4; D may be TRBD1 (6 bases). The V and J ends lost 10 bases and 4 bases respectively, with 19 bases between them. CDR3 length: 14 amino acids.

The J gene is TRBJ2-2, the V gene TRBV3-1; D ambiguous. This CDR3 is built from 13 residues. CDR1 and CDR2 (germline): LGHDT, YNNKEL (reference sequence). The V and J ends lost 1 base and 6 bases respectively, with 6 bases between them. The DNA of the CDR3 is TGTGCCAGCAGCCAAGTGTTTCCCGGGGAGCTGTTTTTT. Protein sequence: CASSQVFPGELFF.

Details on this clonotype: A read error may be the cause here, since a much bigger clone is one base away. The chain employs TRBV7-6 and TRBJ1-1, with D possibly being TRBD1 (5 bases). Germline assignment: CDR1 SGHVS and CDR2 FNYEAQ. The CDR3 runs 14 residues. Written as DNA, the CDR3 is TGTGTCAGCAGCTTTTCAGGGATGAACACTGAAGCTTTCTTT. Residues: CVSSFSGMNTEAFF.

This clonotype was detected a few times. The V call is TRBV27, the J call TRBJ1-1, with 7 bases identical to TRBD1. From germline, CDR1 is MNHEY and CDR2 SMNVEV (reference sequence). CDR3 length: 15 amino acids. J was trimmed by 5 bases and V by 6 bases; bases with no gene match: 12. The CDR3 DNA reads as TGTGCCAGCAGCCTCTCCGAGGGGGCTGGTACTGAAGCTTTCTTT. Amino acids: CASSLSEGAGTEAFF.

This rearrangement joins TRBV29-1 to TRBJ2-1; 14 positions match TRBD2. The CDR3 has 14 residues. Germline trimming cut 6 bases from V and 6 bases from J; bases unmatched to any gene: 4. Looked up from germline, CDR1 is SQVTM and CDR2 is ANQGSEA. CDR3 protein: CSVGGLAGANEQFF. CDR3 coding DNA: TGCAGCGTGGGGGGACTAGCGGGGGCCAATGAGCAGTTCTTC.

This clonotype was counted at least ten times. V is TRBV7-6 and J is TRBJ2-1; D possibly corresponds to TRBD2 (6 bases). CDR1 is SGHVS, CDR2 FNYEAQ, per germline. Between the trimmed V and J ends, which lost 1 base and 7 bases, there was a span of 11 bases. CDR3 length: 14 residues. CDR3 sequence (DNA): TGTGCCAGCAGCTTAGACGGAGGGTGGAATGAGCAGTTCTTC. It translates to CASSLDGGWNEQFF.

The J gene is TRBJ2-1, the V gene TRBV5-5; 12 nucleotides align to TRBD2. V shed 4 bases, J shed 0 bases, and the junction held 5 bases outside the gene matches. Germline V gene sequence: CDR1 SGHKS, CDR2 YYEKEE (reference sequence). The CDR3 extends over 17 amino acids. Written as DNA, the CDR3 is TGTGCCAGCAGCGGACTAGCGGGGATGAACTCCTACAATGAGCAGTTCTTC. The encoded protein is CASSGLAGMNSYNEQFF.

With respect to this clonotype: A much more abundant neighbour one base away suggests this may be a read error. The chain joins TRBV5-6 to TRBJ1-2, with 7 bases fitting TRBD1. Germline V gives CDR1 SGHDT, CDR2 YYEEEE. The CDR3 loop spans 15 amino acids. The CDR3 DNA sequence: TGTGTCAGCAGCTTGGGTTACAGGGGAAAGGATGGCTACACCTTC. Residues: CVSSLGYRGKDGYTF.

The sample holds a few counts of this clonotype. The chain has TRBV23-1 and TRBJ2-2; D uncertain. TRBV23-1 qualifies as an ORF whose function is uncertain. Trimming shortened V by 1 base and J by 6 bases, and 15 bases separated the two germline ends. The CDR3 has 16 residues. The CDR3 spells CASSQFVKRRSGELFF. CDR3 sequence (DNA): TGCGCCAGCAGTCAATTTGTGAAACGACGGTCCGGGGAGCTGTTTTTT.

At least ten counts were recorded for this clonotype. The chain links TRBV7-6 to TRBJ2-1; 7 bases align to TRBD1. The V and J ends lost 0 bases and 4 bases, in that order; junction bases with no gene match: 3. CDR1 and CDR2 (germline): SGHVS, FNYEAQ. The CDR3 totals 15 residues. The DNA of the CDR3 is TGTGCCAGCAGCTTAGCCGGACAGGTTTACAATGAGCAGTTCTTC. Amino acids: CASSLAGQVYNEQFF.

V is TRBV28 and J is TRBJ2-2; D possibly corresponds to TRBD1 (5 bases). Germline V gene sequence: CDR1 MDHEN, CDR2 SYDVKM. The CDR3 totals 13 residues. V gave up 2 bases and J gave up 7 bases, with 8 bases separating them. The CDR3 DNA follows: TGTGCCAGCAGTTTACAGGGATTCGGGGAGCTGTTTTTT. Translating gives CASSLQGFGELFF.

This clonotype has just a few counts. The chain uses TRBV24-1 and TRBJ1-5; D might be TRBD1 (6 bases). In germline, CDR1 is KGHDR, CDR2 SFDVKD. This CDR3 is 14 amino acids long. V gave up 7 bases and J gave up 1 base, with 10 bases separating them. CDR3 bases: TGTGCCACCAGCACCCAGGGGAGCAATCAGCCCCAGCATTTT. Translated: CATSTQGSNQPQHF.

This chain uses TRBV23-1 with TRBJ2-7, with 7 bases lining up with TRBD1. TRBV23-1 is an ORF; its function is uncertain. V dropped 2 bases and J dropped 0; count of bases not matched to a gene: 7. This CDR3 comprises 16 residues. CDR3 region: CASSQAGTVNSYEQYV. The DNA of the CDR3 is TGCGCCAGCAGTCAAGCTGGGACAGTCAACTCCTACGAGCAGTACGTC.

Only a few counts were recorded for this clonotype. This chain joins TRBV7-9 and TRBJ2-7; TRBD1 aligns across 8 bases. The CDR3 is 15 amino acids. In germline, CDR1 is SEHNR, CDR2 FQNEAQ (reference sequence). Unmatched junction bases numbered 7, after V lost 4 bases and J lost 2 bases. The chain's CDR3 is CASSYLTGEAYEQYF. The CDR3 DNA follows: TGTGCCAGCAGCTACCTGACAGGGGAAGCCTACGAGCAGTACTTC. Using reference TRBV7-9 and TRBJ2-7 for the parts outside the CDR3, the full variable domain is DTGVSQNPRHKITKRGQNVTFRCDPISEHNRLYWYRQTLGQGPEFLTYFQNEAQLEKSRLLSDRFSAERPKGSFSTLEIQRTEQGDSAMYLCASSYLTGEAYEQYFGPGTRLTVT.

This clonotype occurred a few times. The rearrangement links TRBV23-1 to TRBJ1-6; no reliable D call. Being an ORF, TRBV23-1 has a function that is uncertain. The CDR3 runs to 19 residues. V was shortened by 0 bases and J by 0 bases, with 15 bases between the two germline ends. The CDR3 coding sequence is TGCGCCAGCAGTCAATCATCGTCTCCTCAGAGCTCCTATAATTCACCCCTCCACTTT. This encodes CASSQSSSPQSSYNSPLHF.

This clonotype came up a few times. The CDR3 bases are TGTGCCAGCAGAGAAACAGGGTTCTACGAGCAGTACTTC. Its translation is CASRETGFYEQYF. The chain recombines TRBV14 with TRBJ2-7; perhaps TRBD1 as D (6 bases). CDR1 is SGHDN and CDR2 is FVKESK in the germline V gene. V was shortened by 6 bases and J by 3 bases, with 12 bases between the two germline ends. This CDR3 contains 13 residues. Full variable domain (missing parts from reference TRBV14 and TRBJ2-7): EAGVTQFPSHSVIEKGQTVTLRCDPISGHDNLYWYRRVMGKEIKFLLHFVKESKQDESGMPNNRFLAERTGGTYSTLKVQPAELEDSGVYFCASRETGFYEQYFGPGTRLTVT.

The rearrangement links TRBV9 to TRBJ2-3, with 7 nucleotides matching TRBD1. The V and J ends lost 3 bases and 5 bases, in that order; junction bases with no gene match: 12. The CDR3 runs to 16 residues. Looked up from germline, CDR1 is SGDLS and CDR2 is YYNGEE. CDR3 sequence (DNA): TGTGCCAGCAGCGCCGGGACAGCGTACCTTTTAGATACGCAGTATTTT. This codes for CASSAGTAYLLDTQYF.

V and J are TRBV7-9 and TRBJ2-3; D remains unclear. The CDR3 is 12 amino acids. The germline gives CDR1 SEHNR, CDR2 FQNEAQ (reference sequence). V was clipped by 4 bases and J by 11 bases, with 13 bases between them. Here the CDR3 reads CASSSTPWEQYF. The CDR3 nucleotides read TGTGCCAGCAGCTCGACACCGTGGGAGCAGTATTTT.

This clonotype occurred a few times. The rearrangement links TRBV25-1 to TRBJ1-6; TRBD1 might be the D (5 bases). V was cut by 4 bases and J by 5 bases, with 12 bases left in between. Germline loops: CDR1 MGHDK, CDR2 SYGVNS. The CDR3 loop spans 15 amino acids. DNA of the CDR3: TGTGCCAGCAGTGGAACGGGACGGAATAATTCACCCCTCCACTTT. This codes for CASSGTGRNNSPLHF.

V is TRBV7-8 and J is TRBJ2-2, with TRBD2 matching over 7 bases. Trimming removed 8 bases from V and 5 bases from J; junction bases left unmatched: 14. The CDR3 length is 16 residues. Germline CDR1 reads SGHVS; CDR2 reads FQNEAQ. The CDR3 region has the DNA TGTGCCAGCTCTAACCCCGAGGGGAGGGGTACCGGGGAGCTGTTTTTT. The encoded protein is CASSNPEGRGTGELFF.

This rearrangement joins TRBV10-1 to TRBJ1-5; 8 positions agree with TRBD1. This CDR3 has 13 residues. CDR1 is WNHNN and CDR2 is SYGVQD in the germline V gene (reference sequence). Unmatched junction bases numbered 5, after V lost 6 bases and J lost 7 bases. The CDR3 spells CASSTGDRQPQHF. As DNA, the CDR3 is TGCGCCAGCAGCACAGGGGACAGGCAGCCCCAGCATTTT.

In nucleotides, the CDR3 is TGTGCCAGCAGTTTACGGACAGGGAGAGAGACCCAGTACTTC. Amino acids: CASSLRTGRETQYF. This chain connects TRBV28 to TRBJ2-5, with TRBD1 identical over 8 bases. V gave up 2 bases and J gave up 4 bases; unmatched junction bases: 3. The CDR3 loop spans 14 amino acids. The V gene's germline CDR1 is MDHEN and CDR2 SYDVKM.

Points on this clonotype: At one of its ends the junction is not consistent with the germline gene, which may arise from a read error. The chain employs TRBV28 and TRBJ2-3, with D maybe TRBD1 (6 bases). The CDR3 is made up of 15 amino acids. The germline V gene encodes CDR1 MDHEN and CDR2 SYDVKM. CDR3 in amino acids: CVSSPHRTELNTQYF. The DNA for the CDR3 is TGTGTCAGCAGTCCGCACCGGACAGAATTGAATACGCAGTATTTT.